The 24 T cell receptor beta chains listed next were all sequenced from one sample in a study of PD-L1 blockade in urothelial cancer. Specified time point: peripheral blood 6 weeks after treatment start. Repertoires were generated with immunoSEQ multiplex PCR, while TCRdb's copy carries only in-frame clones and drops some. The table has 83,000 or so clones, over 80% seen once. The sequencing here drew on PBMCs, taken around atezolizumab (anti-PD-L1) treatment. These receptors were collected from a man in his 70s with urothelial cancer.

The rearrangement links TRBV19 to TRBJ1-6, with TRBD1 matching over 9 bases. Germline V gene data show CDR1 as LNHDA and CDR2 as SQIVND (reference sequence). The CDR3 runs 14 residues. With V trimmed by 6 bases and J by 7 bases, 4 bases remained unmatched. As DNA, the CDR3 is TGTGCCAGTAGGGTGGGACAGGGAAATTCACCCCTCCACTTT. It codes for CASRVGQGNSPLHF.

As for this clone: Compared with germline, one end of the junction differs, possibly owing to a read error. The chain employs TRBV11-2 and TRBJ2-1; TRBD1 agrees at 8 bases. This CDR3 region has 12 residues. Germline CDR1 is SGHAT and CDR2 is FQNNGV. CDR3 sequence: CASTLDRGLQFF. CDR3 sequence (DNA): TGTGCCAGCACCTTAGACAGGGGATTGCAGTTCTTC.

The chain couples TRBV9 to TRBJ2-3; 10 bases agree with TRBD2. Germline CDR1 reads SGDLS; CDR2 reads YYNGEE. Unmatched junction bases numbered 10, after V lost 0 bases and J lost 6 bases. The CDR3 has 17 amino acids. The CDR3, as DNA: TGTGCCAGCAGCGTAGGGGATAGCGGGAGGATTGGGGATACGCAGTATTTT. Its protein product is CASSVGDSGRIGDTQYF.

The chain carries TRBV5-8 and TRBJ2-2; D is uncertain. The CDR3 is 14 residues long. CDR1 is SGHTS, CDR2 YDEGEE, per germline. Trimming cost V 6 bases and J 1 base, with 10 bases left between them. The CDR3 loop reads CASMTRLNTGELFF. In nucleotides, the CDR3 is TGTGCCAGCATGACGAGGTTGAACACCGGGGAGCTGTTTTTT.

The V gene is TRBV18, the J gene TRBJ2-3, with D possibly TRBD2 on 5 matching bases. This CDR3 spans 13 amino acids. The V and J ends lost 6 bases and 3 bases respectively, with 10 bases between them. CDR1 is KGHSH and CDR2 is LQKENI in the germline V gene. Here the CDR3 reads CASSAGGTDTQYF. The CDR3 DNA is TGTGCCAGCTCCGCGGGTGGGACAGATACGCAGTATTTT.

This clone was seen at least ten times. This sequence joins TRBV27 and TRBJ2-2; 9 bases agree with TRBD1. Germline V gene data show CDR1 as MNHEY and CDR2 as SMNVEV (reference sequence). V trimming: 6 bases; J trimming: 4 bases; junction bases outside the gene matches: 6. The CDR3 is 15 amino acids. The CDR3 sequence: CASRDRGIGTGELFF. Here the CDR3 DNA reads TGTGCCAGCAGGGACAGGGGAATAGGCACCGGGGAGCTGTTTTTT.

This sequence joins TRBV7-9 and TRBJ2-2; 10 nucleotides agree with TRBD1. J was trimmed by 5 bases and V by 5 bases; bases with no gene match: 11. The CDR3 sequence is 17 residues long. Germline CDR1 reads SEHNR; CDR2 reads FQNEAQ (reference sequence). The CDR3, as DNA: TGTGCCAGCAGCGTTCGCCGGGACAGGGGTGGAACCGGGGAGCTGTTTTTT. Protein sequence: CASSVRRDRGGTGELFF. The full variable domain, completed using reference TRBV7-9 and TRBJ2-2, is DTGVSQNPRHKITKRGQNVTFRCDPISEHNRLYWYRQTLGQGPEFLTYFQNEAQLEKSRLLSDRFSAERPKGSFSTLEIQRTEQGDSAMYLCASSVRRDRGGTGELFFGEGSRLTVL.

The CDR3, as DNA: TGCGCCAGCAGCCAACCGGGACAGATCTATGGCTACACCTTC. Residues: CASSQPGQIYGYTF. V usage is TRBV4-1 and J usage is TRBJ1-2; 7 nucleotides match TRBD1. Germline V CDR1 and CDR2: MGHRA, YSYEKL. The CDR3 is made up of 14 amino acids. J lost 4 bases, V lost 2 bases, and 4 bases had no gene match.

This clone has more than one count but fewer than ten. V and J are TRBV10-3 and TRBJ2-5; the match to TRBD1 covers 9 bases. This CDR3 comprises 14 residues. The trim removed 6 bases at V and 2 bases at J, leaving 4 bases unmatched. Germline V gene lookup returns CDR1 ENHRY and CDR2 SYGVKD. In nucleotides, the CDR3 is TGTGCCATCAGCGCCGACAGGGGGCAAGAGACCCAGTACTTC. Translation: CAISADRGQETQYF.

The chain joins TRBV27 to TRBJ2-5, with 8 bases matching TRBD2. The CDR3 sequence is 14 residues long. The germline CDR1 and CDR2 sequences are MNHEY and SMNVEV (reference sequence). Trimming removed 5 bases from V and 5 bases from J; junction bases left unmatched: 7. The CDR3 nucleotides are TGTGCCAGCAGTGACGGGAGGGCCGTGGAGACCCAGTACTTC. It specifies CASSDGRAVETQYF.

J is TRBJ1-1 and V is TRBV5-1; D unclear. The CDR3 totals 15 residues. Germline CDR1 and CDR2: SGHRS and YFSETQ. V lost 4 bases and J 5 bases, leaving 18 bases between the germline ends. CDR3 coding DNA: TGCGCCAGCAGCCCCCACCCCGACCCTAGGACTGAAGCTTTCTTT. This translates into CASSPHPDPRTEAFF.

The chain carries TRBV5-6 and TRBJ2-5; no clear D gene. V was clipped by 4 bases and J by 0 bases, with 4 bases between them. CDR1 SGHDT and CDR2 YYEEEE come from the germline V gene. This CDR3 is built from 12 residues. As DNA, the CDR3 is TGTGCCAGCAGCCCCAACCAAGAGACCCAGTACTTC. Protein product: CASSPNQETQYF.

The CDR3 nucleotides are TGTGCCAGCAGCGCCCGGACTGATACTAATGAAAAACTGTTTTTT. It translates to CASSARTDTNEKLFF. The rearrangement joins TRBV9 to TRBJ1-4; D unresolved. CDR1 SGDLS and CDR2 YYNGEE come from the germline V gene. The CDR3 runs to 15 residues. The V and J ends lost 3 bases and 2 bases respectively, with 11 bases between them.

This chain uses TRBV19 with TRBJ2-1; 10 nucleotides line up with TRBD1. The germline V gene has CDR1 LNHDA and CDR2 SQIVND (reference sequence). V trimming: 8 bases; J trimming: 4 bases; junction bases outside the gene matches: 11. The CDR3 consists of 16 residues. The CDR3 coding sequence is TGTGCCAGTCAGGGGCAGGGACAGGGGATGTACAATGAGCAGTTCTTC. Translation: CASQGQGQGMYNEQFF. Full variable domain (remainder filled in from reference TRBV19 and TRBJ2-1): DGGITQSPKYLFRKEGQNVTLSCEQNLNHDAMYWYRQDPGQGLRLIYYSQIVNDFQKGDIAEGYSVSREKKESFPLTVTSAQKNPTAFYLCASQGQGQGMYNEQFFGPGTRLTVL.

This chain joins TRBV11-3 and TRBJ2-1, with 10 bases lining up with TRBD2. V dropped 5 bases and J dropped 7; count of bases not matched to a gene: 5. From germline, CDR1 is SGHNT and CDR2 YENEEA. CDR3 length: 14 amino acids. The CDR3 here is CASSLRTSGNEQFF. For the CDR3, the DNA is TGTGCCAGCAGCCTAAGGACTAGCGGAAATGAGCAGTTCTTC.

The chain combines TRBV10-3 with TRBJ1-1; 8 nucleotides match TRBD1. Germline lookup yields CDR1 ENHRY and CDR2 SYGVKD. The length of the CDR3 is 13 residues. V dropped 6 bases and J dropped 1; count of bases not matched to a gene: 1. The CDR3 region is CAISGTGNTEAFF. CDR3 nucleotides: TGTGCCATCAGCGGGACAGGGAACACTGAAGCTTTCTTT.

V and J are TRBV19 and TRBJ1-5; D is ambiguous. This CDR3 has 15 amino acids. Trimming took 3 bases from V and 1 from J, leaving 10 bases between them. The V gene's germline CDR1 is LNHDA and CDR2 SQIVND (reference sequence). Written as DNA, the CDR3 is TGTGCCAGTAGTATGGCGGCCATAAGCAATCAGCCCCAGCATTTT. Its translation: CASSMAAISNQPQHF.

This clone came up many times. The chain employs TRBV7-9 and TRBJ2-2; D possibly corresponds to TRBD2 (8 bases). The CDR3 extends over 16 amino acids. Germline loops: CDR1 SEHNR, CDR2 FQNEAQ (reference sequence). Trimming left V 5 bases short and J 4 bases short, with 17 bases between. In DNA form, the CDR3 reads TGTGCCAGCAGCCCCCGGGAGGGGGCAGGCACCGGGGAGCTGTTTTTT. It codes for CASSPREGAGTGELFF.

The chain combines TRBV5-3 with TRBJ2-1; the match to TRBD1 covers 8 bases. TRBV5-3 is placed among ORFs of uncertain function. CDR3 length equals 18 residues. V gave up 3 bases and J gave up 4 bases; unmatched junction bases: 15. DNA of the CDR3: TGTGCCAGAAGCTCGACAGGGGCCAGGGACATACCGTACAATGAGCAGTTCTTC. This encodes CARSSTGARDIPYNEQFF.

The chain combines TRBV7-6 with TRBJ1-1; D perhaps matches TRBD1 (5 bases). CDR1 is SGHVS and CDR2 is FNYEAQ in the germline V gene. V was cut by 5 bases and J by 5 bases, with 21 bases left in between. The CDR3 is 16 residues long. In DNA form, the CDR3 reads TGTGCCAGCAGCCTCGGACACGACCCGAGTTATACTGAAGCTTTCTTT. Its protein is CASSLGHDPSYTEAFF.

The rearrangement links TRBV11-2 to TRBJ2-1; D is possibly TRBD1 (6 bases). The CDR3 is 14 amino acids. Looked up from germline, CDR1 is SGHAT and CDR2 is FQNNGV. Trimming stripped 0 bases from V and 7 bases from J, with 10 bases between. The CDR3 sequence is CASSLEQGWNEQFF. CDR3 nucleotide sequence: TGTGCCAGCAGCTTAGAACAGGGTTGGAATGAGCAGTTCTTC.

The rearrangement uses TRBV5-6 and TRBJ2-5; D call uncertain. Per the germline V gene, CDR1 is SGHDT and CDR2 is YYEEEE. The V and J ends lost 0 bases and 5 bases respectively, with 8 bases between them. The CDR3 is 13 amino acids. CDR3 region: CASSLGYGETQYF. The CDR3 bases are TGTGCCAGCAGCTTGGGATACGGGGAGACCCAGTACTTC.

The gene calls are TRBV19 and TRBJ1-5, with 9 bases aligning to TRBD1. The CDR3 covers 17 residues. The germline V gene has CDR1 LNHDA and CDR2 SQIVND (reference sequence). Unmatched junction bases numbered 9, after V lost 5 bases and J lost 1 base. The CDR3 region has the DNA TGTGCCAGTAGTGCCAACCGACAGGGGGTGAGCAATCAGCCCCAGCATTTT. Its protein product is CASSANRQGVSNQPQHF.

The V call is TRBV6-5, the J call TRBJ2-7, with TRBD1 identical over 8 bases. This CDR3 spans 13 amino acids. The J segment lost 3 bases and the V segment lost 2 bases, leaving 0 bases of the junction unmatched. In germline, CDR1 is MNHEY, CDR2 SVGAGI. This CDR3 reads CASSYTGGYEQYF. CDR3 DNA: TGTGCCAGCAGTTACACAGGGGGCTACGAGCAGTACTTC.